The T cell receptor beta chain under discussion was sequenced for a study of CD8 T cells in Susac syndrome. Study in general: When blood was drawn, patients with Susac syndrome were on intravenous immunoglobulin alone, on corticosteroids, or therapy-naive.

Random hexamers primed reverse transcription of about 0.5 to 1 ug RNA. TCR beta CDR3 was amplified by immunoSEQ multiplex PCR. This amplification extended across 54 Vbeta and 13 Jbeta segments. TCRdb reanalysed the immunoSEQ multiplex PCR reads using MiXCR and keeps one entry per CDR3 protein. The data hold about 150,000 distinct CDR3 sequences, with approximately 94% observed a single time. Patients with Susac syndrome met diagnostic criteria that were recently defined for definite or probable disease. FACS enriched CD8+ TEMRA cells, while bulk CD8+ and CD4+ were negatively isolated. Per the germline V gene, CDR1 is LNHNV and CDR2 is YYDKDF (reference sequence). Trimming took 5 bases from V and 0 from J, leaving 11 bases between them. The CDR3 runs to 15 residues.

The source is a human donor with Susac syndrome. Sequencing used CD4+ T cells from PBMCs. The chain combines TRBV15 with TRBJ1-5; no firm D call. The CDR3 DNA reads TGTGCCACCAGCCACGGCTTAGGTAGCAATCAGCCCCAGCATTTT. Translating it yields CATSHGLGSNQPQHF.